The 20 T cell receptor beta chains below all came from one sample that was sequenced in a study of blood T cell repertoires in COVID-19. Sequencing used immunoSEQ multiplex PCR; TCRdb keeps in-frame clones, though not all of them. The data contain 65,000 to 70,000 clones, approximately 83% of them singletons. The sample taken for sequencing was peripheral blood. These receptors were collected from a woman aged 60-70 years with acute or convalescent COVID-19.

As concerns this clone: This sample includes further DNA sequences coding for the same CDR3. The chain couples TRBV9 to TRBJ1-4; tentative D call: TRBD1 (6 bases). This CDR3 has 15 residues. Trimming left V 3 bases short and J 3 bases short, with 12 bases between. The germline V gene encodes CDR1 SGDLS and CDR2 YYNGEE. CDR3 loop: CASSAQGFANEKLFF. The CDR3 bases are TGTGCCAGCAGCGCCCAGGGGTTCGCTAATGAAAAACTGTTTTTT. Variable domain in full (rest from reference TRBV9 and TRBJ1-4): DSGVTQTPKHLITATGQRVTLRCSPRSGDLSVYWYQQSLDQGLQFLIQYYNGEERAKGNILERFSAQQFPDLHSELNLSSLELGDSALYFCASSAQGFANEKLFFGSGTQLSVL.

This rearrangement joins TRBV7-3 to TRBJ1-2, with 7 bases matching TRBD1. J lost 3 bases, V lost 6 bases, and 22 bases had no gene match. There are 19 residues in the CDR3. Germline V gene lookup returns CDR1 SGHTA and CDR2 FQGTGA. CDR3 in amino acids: CASRPTGVTGPRIDYGYTF. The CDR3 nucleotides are TGTGCCAGCAGACCGACCGGTGTGACAGGGCCCCGGATAGACTATGGCTACACCTTC. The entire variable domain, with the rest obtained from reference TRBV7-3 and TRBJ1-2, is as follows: GAGVSQTPSNKVTEKGKYVELRCDPISGHTALYWYRQSLGQGPEFLIYFQGTGAADDSGLPNDRFFAVRPEGSVSTLKIQRTERGDSAVYLCASRPTGVTGPRIDYGYTFGSGTRLTVV.

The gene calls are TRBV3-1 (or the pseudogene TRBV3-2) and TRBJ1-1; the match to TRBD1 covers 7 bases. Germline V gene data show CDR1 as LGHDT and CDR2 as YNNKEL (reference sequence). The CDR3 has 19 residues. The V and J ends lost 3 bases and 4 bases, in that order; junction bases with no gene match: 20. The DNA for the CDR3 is TGTGCCAGCAGCCAGCTCCTGGTTTTGACAGGGAATTATGGCACTGAAGCTTTCTTT. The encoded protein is CASSQLLVLTGNYGTEAFF.

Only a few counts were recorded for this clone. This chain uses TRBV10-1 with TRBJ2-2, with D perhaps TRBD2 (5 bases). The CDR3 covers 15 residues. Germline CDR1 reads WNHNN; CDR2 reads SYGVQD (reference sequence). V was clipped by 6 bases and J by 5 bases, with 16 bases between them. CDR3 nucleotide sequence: TGCGCCAGCAGCCCCGGTCGGGGAGAAACCGGGGAGCTGTTTTTT. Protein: CASSPGRGETGELFF.

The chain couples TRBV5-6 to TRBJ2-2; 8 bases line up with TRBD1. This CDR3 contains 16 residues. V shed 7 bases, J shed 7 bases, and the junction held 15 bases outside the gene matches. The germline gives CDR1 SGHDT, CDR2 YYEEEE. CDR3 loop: CASYGQGPLINGELFF. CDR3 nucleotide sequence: TGTGCCAGCTACGGACAGGGCCCCCTTATTAACGGGGAGCTGTTTTTT.

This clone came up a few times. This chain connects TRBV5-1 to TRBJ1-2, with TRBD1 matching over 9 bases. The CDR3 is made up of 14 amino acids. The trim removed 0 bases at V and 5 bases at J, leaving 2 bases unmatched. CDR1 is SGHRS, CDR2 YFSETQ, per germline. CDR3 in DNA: TGCGCCAGCAGCTTGGCCGGGACAGGGTATGGCTACACCTTC. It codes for CASSLAGTGYGYTF. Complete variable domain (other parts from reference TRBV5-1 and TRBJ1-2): KAGVTQTPRYLIKTRGQQVTLSCSPISGHRSVSWYQQTPGQGLQFLFEYFSETQRNKGNFPGRFSGRQFSNSRSEMNVSTLELGDSALYLCASSLAGTGYGYTFGSGTRLTVV.

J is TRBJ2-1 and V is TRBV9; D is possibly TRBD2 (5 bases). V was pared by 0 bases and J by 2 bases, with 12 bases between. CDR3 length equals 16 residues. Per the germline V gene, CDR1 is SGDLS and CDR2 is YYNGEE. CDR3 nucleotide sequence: TGTGCCAGCAGCGTAGAGGGCGGGCGGACCTACAATGAGCAGTTCTTC. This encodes CASSVEGGRTYNEQFF.

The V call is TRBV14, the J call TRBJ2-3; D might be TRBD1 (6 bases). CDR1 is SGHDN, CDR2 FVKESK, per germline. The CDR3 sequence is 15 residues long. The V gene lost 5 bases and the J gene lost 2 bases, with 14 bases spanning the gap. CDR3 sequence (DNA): TGTGCCAGCAGCTTCCGGACAGACACCACAGATACGCAGTATTTT. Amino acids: CASSFRTDTTDTQYF. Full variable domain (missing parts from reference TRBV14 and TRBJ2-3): EAGVTQFPSHSVIEKGQTVTLRCDPISGHDNLYWYRRVMGKEIKFLLHFVKESKQDESGMPNNRFLAERTGGTYSTLKVQPAELEDSGVYFCASSFRTDTTDTQYFGPGTRLTVL.

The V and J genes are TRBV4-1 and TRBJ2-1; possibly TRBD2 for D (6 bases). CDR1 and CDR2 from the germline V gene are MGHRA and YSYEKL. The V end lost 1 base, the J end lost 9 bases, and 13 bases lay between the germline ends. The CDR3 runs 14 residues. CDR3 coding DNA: TGCGCCAGCAGCCAAGTGGAAGGGCGGGGTGAGCAGTTCTTC. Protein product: CASSQVEGRGEQFF.

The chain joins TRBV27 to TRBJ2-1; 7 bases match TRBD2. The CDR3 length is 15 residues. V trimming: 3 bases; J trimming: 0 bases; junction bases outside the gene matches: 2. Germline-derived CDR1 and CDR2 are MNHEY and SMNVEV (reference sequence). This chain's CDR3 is CASSLGGSSYNEQFF. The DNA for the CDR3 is TGTGCCAGCAGTTTGGGGGGGAGCTCCTACAATGAGCAGTTCTTC.

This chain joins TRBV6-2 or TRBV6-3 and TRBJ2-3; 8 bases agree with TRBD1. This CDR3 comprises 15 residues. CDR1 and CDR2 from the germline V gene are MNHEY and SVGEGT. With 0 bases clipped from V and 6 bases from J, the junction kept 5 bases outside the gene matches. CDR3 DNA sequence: TGTGCCAGCAGTTACTCGCAGGGGGCCGGCGATACGCAGTATTTT. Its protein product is CASSYSQGAGDTQYF.

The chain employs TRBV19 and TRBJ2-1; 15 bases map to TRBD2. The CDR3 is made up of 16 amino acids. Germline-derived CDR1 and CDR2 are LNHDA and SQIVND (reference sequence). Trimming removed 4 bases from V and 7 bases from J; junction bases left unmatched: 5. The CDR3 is CASSKRTSGGVNEQFF. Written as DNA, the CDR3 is TGTGCCAGTAGTAAACGGACTAGCGGGGGGGTTAATGAGCAGTTCTTC.

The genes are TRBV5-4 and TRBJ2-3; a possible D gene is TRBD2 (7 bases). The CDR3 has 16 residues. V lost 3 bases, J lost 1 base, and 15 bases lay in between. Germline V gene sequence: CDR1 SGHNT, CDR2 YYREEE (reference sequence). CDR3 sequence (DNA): TGTGCCAGCAGCTCCGGTCGGGGGGCGGGCACAGATACGCAGTATTTT. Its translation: CASSSGRGAGTDTQYF.

Here the CDR3 DNA reads TGTGCCAGCAGTTACCGGTCCGCGGGCTCTGAAGCTTTCTTT. This translates into CASSYRSAGSEAFF. The chain has TRBV6-5 and TRBJ1-1, with D unresolved. The V end lost 2 bases, the J end lost 6 bases, and 13 bases lay between the germline ends. This CDR3 spans 14 amino acids. Germline CDR1 MNHEY, CDR2 SVGAGI.

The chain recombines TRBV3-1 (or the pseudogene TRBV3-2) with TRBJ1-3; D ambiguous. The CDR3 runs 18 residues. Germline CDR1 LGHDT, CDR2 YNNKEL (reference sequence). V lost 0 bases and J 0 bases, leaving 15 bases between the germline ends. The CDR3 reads CASSQDLGRKSSGNTIYF. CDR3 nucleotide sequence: TGTGCCAGCAGCCAAGATTTGGGCAGGAAATCCTCTGGAAACACCATATATTTT.

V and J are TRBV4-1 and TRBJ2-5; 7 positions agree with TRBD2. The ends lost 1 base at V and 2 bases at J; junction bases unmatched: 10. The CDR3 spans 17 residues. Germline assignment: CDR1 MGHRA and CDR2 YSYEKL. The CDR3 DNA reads TGCGCCAGCAGCCAAGGCATTGCAGCGGGACCGCAAGAGACCCAGTACTTC. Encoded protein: CASSQGIAAGPQETQYF.

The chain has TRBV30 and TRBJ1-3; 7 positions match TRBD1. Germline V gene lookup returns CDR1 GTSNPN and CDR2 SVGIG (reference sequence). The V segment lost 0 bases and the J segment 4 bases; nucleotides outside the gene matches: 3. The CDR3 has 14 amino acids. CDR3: CAWSVGQEGNTIYF. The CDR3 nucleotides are TGTGCCTGGAGTGTAGGACAGGAGGGAAACACCATATATTTT.

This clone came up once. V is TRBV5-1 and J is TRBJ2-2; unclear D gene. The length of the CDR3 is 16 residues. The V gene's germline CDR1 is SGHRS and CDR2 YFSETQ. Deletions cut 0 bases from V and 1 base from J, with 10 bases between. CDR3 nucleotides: TGCGCCAGCAGCTTGGCCGCACTGTGGAACACCGGGGAGCTGTTTTTT. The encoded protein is CASSLAALWNTGELFF. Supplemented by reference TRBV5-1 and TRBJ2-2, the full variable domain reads KAGVTQTPRYLIKTRGQQVTLSCSPISGHRSVSWYQQTPGQGLQFLFEYFSETQRNKGNFPGRFSGRQFSNSRSEMNVSTLELGDSALYLCASSLAALWNTGELFFGEGSRLTVL.

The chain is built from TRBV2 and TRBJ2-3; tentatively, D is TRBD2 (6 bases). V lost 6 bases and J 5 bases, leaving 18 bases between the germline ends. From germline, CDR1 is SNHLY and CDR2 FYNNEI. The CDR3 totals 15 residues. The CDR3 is CASSRLGSSQDTQYF. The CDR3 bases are TGTGCCAGCAGCAGACTAGGAAGTTCACAAGATACGCAGTATTTT.

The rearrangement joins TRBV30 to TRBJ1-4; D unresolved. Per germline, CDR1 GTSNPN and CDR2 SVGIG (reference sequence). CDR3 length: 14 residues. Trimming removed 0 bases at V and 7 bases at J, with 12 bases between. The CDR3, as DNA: TGTGCCTGGAGTGTACTCAGGCCCGGTGAAAAACTGTTTTTT. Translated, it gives CAWSVLRPGEKLFF.